The 4 T cell receptor beta chains below were found in one sample sequenced in a study of shared clonotypes between healthy human individuals. The assay was immunoSEQ multiplex PCR, and TCRdb's table has in-frame clones only and misses some. The top ten clones hold approximately 1.7% of a sample with about 2.1 million clones, just over 90% of them seen once. Naive CD8 cells, CD45RO-negative and positively selected for CCR7, excluded terminally differentiated effector memory CD45RA+ cells. Sequenced input: naive CD8+ T cells from PBMCs. The receptor set was obtained from a man between 18 and 35 years old in good health. Some clones in this sample may be carry-over from other donors' samples.

The chain combines TRBV7-9 with TRBJ2-3, with D hard to call. The CDR3 spans 14 residues. The germline V and J ends were trimmed by 1 base and 4 bases, with 9 bases remaining between them. Germline-derived CDR1 and CDR2 are SEHNR and FQNEAQ (reference sequence). The CDR3 here is CASSLVVGADTQYF. For the CDR3, the DNA is TGTGCCAGCAGCTTAGTTGTAGGTGCAGATACGCAGTATTTT.

CDR3 DNA: TGTGCCAGCAGCTGGGGACAGAACACCGGGGAGCTGTTTTTT. The encoded protein is CASSWGQNTGELFF. The chain recombines TRBV5-4 with TRBJ2-2; a possible D gene is TRBD1 (6 bases). The V end lost 3 bases, the J end lost 1 base, and 7 bases lay between the germline ends. Germline V gives CDR1 SGHNT, CDR2 YYREEE (reference sequence). The CDR3 consists of 14 residues.

For the CDR3, the DNA is TGTGCCAGCAGCTTTACAGGGTTGGGCGCCTACAATGAGCAGTTCTTC. Translation: CASSFTGLGAYNEQFF. The rearrangement uses TRBV7-9 and TRBJ2-1; TRBD1 might be the D (6 bases). V lost 3 bases, J lost 2 bases, and 14 bases lay in between. This CDR3 contains 16 residues. Looked up from germline, CDR1 is SEHNR and CDR2 is FQNEAQ (reference sequence).

The V call is TRBV27, the J call TRBJ2-2; perhaps TRBD1 as D (6 bases). CDR3 length equals 15 residues. Deletions cut 2 bases from V and 4 bases from J, with 11 bases between. Germline V gives CDR1 MNHEY, CDR2 SMNVEV (reference sequence). CDR3 in DNA: TGTGCCAGCAGTTTAACTACAGGGCTCACCGGGGAGCTGTTTTTT. Protein: CASSLTTGLTGELFF.